This T cell receptor beta chain appears in the sequencing data of a study of T cells in Graves' hyperthyroidism and ophthalmopathy. General study points: Most clonotypes that expanded in the thyroid above 0.001 also showed up in blood.

This clonotype was counted many times. The antigen remains unidentified. RNA transcripts provided the source from which TCR beta CDR3 regions were amplified. TCR CDR3 regions were first amplified by RT-PCR with HTBI primers. One entry per CDR3 protein, called by TCRdb with MiXCR from the multiplex PCR reads. The sample records 280,000 or so distinct CDR3 sequences, 25% to 30% being singletons. The source is a man aged 40-55 years with Graves' hyperthyroidism that later progressed to Graves' ophthalmopathy. Sequencing used blood.

The CDR3 nucleotides read TGTGCCAGCTCACCAAAGAGGACCGGGGAGCTGTTTTTT. It codes for CASSPKRTGELFF. The V and J genes are TRBV18 and TRBJ2-2; unclear D gene. The CDR3 has 13 residues. Trimming removed 2 bases from V and 5 bases from J, with 6 bases in between. Germline CDR1 reads KGHSH; CDR2 reads LQKENI.